This paragraph covers one T cell receptor (beta chain) sequence. Original processing notes: Amplified reference gene primers provided the basis for estimating nucleated cell counts. Method: immunoSEQ multiplex PCR; TCRdb's copy keeps in-frame clones and lacks some. The V and J calls and clone size are taken from that table; D and trimming were inferred from the DNA. The repertoire includes about 210,000 clones, roughly four fifths of them detected once, and approximately 12% sits in the top ten. These data belong to a study of blood T cell repertoires in COVID-19. Study-level background: Specimens from acute and convalescent COVID-19 originated in the United States, Italy and Spain. In each case, the material was cDNA or gDNA derived from T cells, B-cell-depleted T cells, or PBMCs.

The V gene's germline CDR1 is SEHNR and CDR2 FQNEAQ (reference sequence). Trimming removed 5 bases at V and 7 bases at J, with 21 bases between. The CDR3 is 15 residues long. The sample taken for sequencing was peripheral blood. The chain is built from TRBV7-9 and TRBJ2-7, with D tentatively TRBD2 (5 bases). The receptor's source is a woman in her thirties or forties with acute or convalescent COVID-19. CDR3 sequence (DNA): TGTGCCAGCAGCCCCGAGGGCGCTCCGGCGAGGGAGCAGTACTTC. As protein: CASSPEGAPAREQYF.